One sample yielded the 24 T cell receptor beta chains listed below, sequenced in a study of CD8 T cells in Susac syndrome. Reverse transcription used roughly 0.5 to 1 ug RNA and random hexamers. TCRdb reprocessed the immunoSEQ multiplex PCR reads with MiXCR, giving one entry per CDR3 protein. The sample contains 120,000 to 150,000 distinct CDR3 sequences, approximately 94% of which appear only once. Sequenced: CD4+ T cells from PBMCs. Receptors were obtained from a human donor with Susac syndrome.

This clonotype was recorded only once. V gene TRBV12-3 or TRBV12-4 combines with J gene TRBJ2-1; 7 positions match TRBD1. The CDR3 length is 12 residues. V shed 7 bases, J shed 7 bases, and the junction held 4 bases outside the gene matches. This CDR3 is CASTQQGNEQFF. In nucleotides, the CDR3 is TGTGCCAGCACCCAACAGGGGAATGAGCAGTTCTTC.

The chain has TRBV9 and TRBJ2-3; D is possibly TRBD1 or TRBD2 (6 bases each). CDR1 and CDR2 (germline): SGDLS, YYNGEE. The CDR3 has 14 amino acids. V lost 4 bases and J lost 4, with 13 bases in between. The CDR3 reads CASSSPGAPDTQYF. In DNA form, the CDR3 reads TGTGCCAGCAGCTCACCGGGGGCACCAGATACGCAGTATTTT. The whole variable domain, filled in from reference TRBV9 and TRBJ2-3, reads DSGVTQTPKHLITATGQRVTLRCSPRSGDLSVYWYQQSLDQGLQFLIQYYNGEERAKGNILERFSAQQFPDLHSELNLSSLELGDSALYFCASSSPGAPDTQYFGPGTRLTVL.

The chain combines TRBV29-1 with TRBJ1-1; TRBD1 aligns across 8 bases. Germline V gene lookup returns CDR1 SQVTM and CDR2 ANQGSEA. The CDR3 sequence is 13 residues long. V shed 5 bases, J shed 4 bases, and the junction held 6 bases outside the gene matches. In DNA form, the CDR3 reads TGCAGCGTTTCCCCCAGGGGGCCCACTGAAGCTTTCTTT. Protein sequence: CSVSPRGPTEAFF.

V usage is TRBV12-3 or TRBV12-4 and J usage is TRBJ2-7, with D maybe TRBD1 (6 bases). The CDR3 is 13 amino acids. Deletions cut 5 bases from V and 3 bases from J, with 11 bases between. For the CDR3, the DNA is TGTGCCAGCAGTCGGACAGCTTACTACGAGCAGTACTTC. Translated: CASSRTAYYEQYF.

The rearrangement links TRBV3-1 to TRBJ2-7, with 8 bases lining up with TRBD2. V lost 5 bases, J lost 4 bases, and 16 bases stayed unmatched. The CDR3 sequence is 17 residues long. The V gene's germline CDR1 is LGHDT and CDR2 YNNKEL (reference sequence). The CDR3 is CASSGRLSVSGVYEQYF. The CDR3 region has the DNA TGTGCCAGCAGCGGACGACTTAGTGTTAGCGGGGTATACGAGCAGTACTTC.

This clonotype was detected only once. The gene calls are TRBV5-4 and TRBJ2-7, with D tentatively TRBD2 (5 bases). The CDR3 has 15 residues. The ends were cut back, 2 bases at V and 6 bases at J, with 18 bases in the middle. Germline CDR1 SGHNT, CDR2 YYREEE (reference sequence). The CDR3: CASSFGMVPGGEQYF. DNA for the CDR3: TGTGCCAGCAGCTTCGGGATGGTCCCCGGCGGCGAGCAGTACTTC.

The chain links TRBV20-1 to TRBJ1-2; no clear D. V was cut by 5 bases and J by 6 bases, with 16 bases left in between. CDR3 length: 13 residues. CDR1 is DFQATT, CDR2 SNEGSKA, per germline (reference sequence). The DNA of the CDR3 is TGCAGTGCTGCGGACGAACCCGGGGATGGCTACACCTTC. Translating it yields CSAADEPGDGYTF.

Of note for this clonotype: The junction does not match germline at one end; this may be a read error. The chain uses TRBV20-1 and TRBJ2-1; D perhaps matches TRBD2 (5 bases). The CDR3 runs 12 residues. Looked up from germline, CDR1 is DFQATT and CDR2 is SNEGSKA (reference sequence). The CDR3 protein is CSARDRADAVIF. The CDR3 DNA follows: TGCAGTGCTAGAGATAGAGCGGATGCAGTAATCTTC.

This clonotype occurred once. The CDR3 DNA follows: TGCAGCGTTGAAGCGGGGGGTCTCGCAGATACGCAGTATTTT. Its translation is CSVEAGGLADTQYF. This chain uses TRBV29-1 with TRBJ2-3; 7 nucleotides match TRBD2. The CDR3 covers 14 residues. With V trimmed by 1 base and J by 4 bases, 5 bases remained unmatched. CDR1 and CDR2 from the germline V gene are SQVTM and ANQGSEA.

The chain joins TRBV7-3 to TRBJ2-5; a possible D gene is TRBD2 (5 bases). CDR3 size: 15 residues. Germline values: CDR1 SGHTA, CDR2 FQGTGA. Trimming removed 5 bases at V and 0 bases at J, with 13 bases between. The CDR3: CASSPNAGYQETQYF. In nucleotides, the CDR3 is TGTGCCAGCAGCCCGAACGCGGGCTACCAAGAGACCCAGTACTTC.

The CDR3 protein is CSVGGGIDTGELFF. The CDR3 DNA reads TGCAGCGTTGGTGGGGGGATCGACACCGGGGAGCTGTTTTTT. The chain combines TRBV29-1 with TRBJ2-2; D may be TRBD2 (6 bases). Germline V gives CDR1 SQVTM, CDR2 ANQGSEA. This CDR3 is built from 14 residues. The ends were cut back, 4 bases at V and 3 bases at J, with 12 bases in the middle.

This chain joins TRBV4-1 and TRBJ2-5, with D possibly being TRBD2 (6 bases). Trimming pared 1 base from V and 5 bases from J, leaving 8 bases between. This CDR3 comprises 13 residues. Per the germline V gene, CDR1 is MGHRA and CDR2 is YSYEKL. The CDR3, as DNA: TGCGCCAGCAGCCAAGTGGGACTCGAGACCCAGTACTTC. Protein product: CASSQVGLETQYF.

V is TRBV12-3 or TRBV12-4 and J is TRBJ1-4; TRBD1 matches 8 bases. The trim removed 3 bases at V and 6 bases at J, leaving 9 bases unmatched. CDR3 size: 16 residues. The CDR3 nucleotides are TGTGCCAGCAGTTTTGGACAGGGTAGGGTGTATGAAAAACTGTTTTTT. The encoded protein is CASSFGQGRVYEKLFF.

V usage is TRBV20-1 and J usage is TRBJ1-4, with D hard to call. The CDR3 is made up of 14 amino acids. The germline CDR1 and CDR2 sequences are DFQATT and SNEGSKA (reference sequence). The V gene lost 2 bases and the J gene lost 7 bases, with 14 bases spanning the gap. CDR3 loop: CSARNPGGGEKLFF. CDR3 coding DNA: TGCAGTGCTAGAAACCCTGGAGGAGGTGAAAAACTGTTTTTT.

The rearrangement links TRBV25-1 to TRBJ2-5, with 7 bases matching TRBD2. The germline CDR1 and CDR2 sequences are MGHDK and SYGVNS. Trimming took 4 bases from V and 5 from J; bases not matched to a gene: 10. The CDR3 is 15 residues long. The CDR3 DNA reads TGTGCCAGCAGTGGAGGGAGGGGCCCCCGGGAGACCCAGTACTTC. Its protein product is CASSGGRGPRETQYF.

The chain joins TRBV20-1 to TRBJ2-1, with 9 bases that match TRBD2. Germline CDR1 and CDR2: DFQATT and SNEGSKA (reference sequence). The V segment lost 4 bases and the J segment 10 bases; nucleotides outside the gene matches: 14. CDR3 length: 15 residues. The CDR3 DNA sequence: TGCAGTGCTACCACCCGGAGCGGGGGGCCAAGGGAGCAGTTCTTC. Translation: CSATTRSGGPREQFF.

The chain recombines TRBV3-1 with TRBJ1-1; D remains unclear. The CDR3 covers 12 residues. Trimming shortened V by 5 bases and J by 5 bases, and 9 bases separated the two germline ends. The V gene's germline CDR1 is LGHDT and CDR2 YNNKEL (reference sequence). CDR3 amino acids: CASSFAGTEAFF. The DNA of the CDR3 is TGTGCCAGCAGCTTCGCGGGGACTGAAGCTTTCTTT. The variable domain in full, with the rest retrieved from reference TRBV3-1 and TRBJ1-1, is DTAVSQTPKYLVTQMGNDKSIKCEQNLGHDTMYWYKQDSKKFLKIMFSYNNKELIINETVPNRFSPKSPDKAHLNLHINSLELGDSAVYFCASSFAGTEAFFGQGTRLTVV.

The chain recombines TRBV6-6 with TRBJ1-5; 7 bases match TRBD1. The CDR3 totals 16 residues. CDR1 is MNHNY and CDR2 is SVGAGI in the germline V gene (reference sequence). V was clipped by 6 bases and J by 3 bases; unmatched bases: 11. The CDR3 nucleotides are TGTGCCAGCAGAGCACAGGGGAATGGGGCCAATCAGCCCCAGCATTTT. Its protein is CASRAQGNGANQPQHF.

This rearrangement joins TRBV6-2 or TRBV6-3 to TRBJ2-7, with D unresolved. Per the germline V gene, CDR1 is MNHEY and CDR2 is SVGEGT. The CDR3 runs 12 residues. V was clipped by 3 bases and J by 2 bases, with 5 bases between them. The CDR3 is CASSYRAYEQYF. CDR3 DNA: TGTGCCAGCAGTTATAGAGCCTACGAGCAGTACTTC.

The chain uses TRBV15 and TRBJ1-4, with D unclear. Trimming left V 6 bases short and J 0 bases short, with 8 bases between. This CDR3 has 14 residues. Germline V gives CDR1 LNHNV, CDR2 YYDKDF (reference sequence). The CDR3 sequence: CATSKGTTNEKLFF. DNA of the CDR3: TGTGCCACCAGTAAGGGAACAACTAATGAAAAACTGTTTTTT.

The J gene is TRBJ2-1, the V gene TRBV6-6; D unclear. Germline V gene lookup returns CDR1 MNHNY and CDR2 SVGAGI (reference sequence). This CDR3 comprises 13 residues. Trimming shortened V by 2 bases and J by 3 bases, and 5 bases separated the two germline ends. This chain's CDR3 is CASSYGGYNEQFF. CDR3 DNA sequence: TGTGCCAGCAGTTACGGTGGCTACAATGAGCAGTTCTTC.

A single count supports this clonotype. The V call is TRBV4-1, the J call TRBJ1-1; 7 positions match TRBD1. Germline CDR1 reads MGHRA; CDR2 reads YSYEKL. V was pared by 3 bases and J by 5 bases, with 6 bases of the junction left unmatched. The CDR3 loop spans 14 amino acids. CDR3 sequence: CASSHHWTGTEAFF. The CDR3 nucleotides are TGCGCCAGCAGCCACCATTGGACAGGTACTGAAGCTTTCTTT.

The chain carries TRBV29-1 and TRBJ2-5; D uncertain. V was cut by 4 bases and J by 1 base, with 7 bases left in between. Germline CDR1 and CDR2: SQVTM and ANQGSEA. There are 12 residues in the CDR3. CDR3 residues: CSVAPTQETQYF. CDR3 bases: TGCAGCGTTGCGCCAACCCAAGAGACCCAGTACTTC. The full variable domain, completed using reference TRBV29-1 and TRBJ2-5, is SAVISQKPSRDICQRGTSLTIQCQVDSQVTMMFWYRQQPGQSLTLIATANQGSEATYESGFVIDKFPISRPNLTFSTLTVSNMSPEDSSIYLCSVAPTQETQYFGPGTRLLVL.

The CDR3 here is CASSPRNRADTQYF. The CDR3 DNA sequence: TGTGCCAGCAGCCCCAGAAACAGGGCAGATACGCAGTATTTT. This chain links TRBV11-2 with TRBJ2-3, with a possible D match to TRBD1 (6 bases). The V end was cut by 5 bases, the J end by 4 bases, with 13 bases between. The CDR3 contains 14 residues. Per germline, CDR1 SGHAT and CDR2 FQNNGV.